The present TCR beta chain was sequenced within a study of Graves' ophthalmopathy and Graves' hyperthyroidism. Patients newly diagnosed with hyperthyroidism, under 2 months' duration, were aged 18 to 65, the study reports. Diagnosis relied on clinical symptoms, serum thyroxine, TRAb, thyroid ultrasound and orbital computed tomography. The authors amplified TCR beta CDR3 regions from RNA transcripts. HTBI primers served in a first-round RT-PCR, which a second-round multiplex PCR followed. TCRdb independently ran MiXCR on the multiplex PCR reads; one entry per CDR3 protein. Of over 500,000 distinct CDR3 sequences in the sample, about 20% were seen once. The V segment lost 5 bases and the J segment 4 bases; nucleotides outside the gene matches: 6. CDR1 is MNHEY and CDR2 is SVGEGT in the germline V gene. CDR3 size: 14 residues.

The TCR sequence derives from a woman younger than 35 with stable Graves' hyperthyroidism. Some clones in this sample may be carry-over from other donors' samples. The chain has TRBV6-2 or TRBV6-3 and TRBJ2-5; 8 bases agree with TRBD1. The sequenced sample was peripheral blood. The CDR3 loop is CASSGRDRLETQYF. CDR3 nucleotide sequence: TGTGCCAGCAGTGGCCGGGACAGGCTAGAGACCCAGTACTTC.